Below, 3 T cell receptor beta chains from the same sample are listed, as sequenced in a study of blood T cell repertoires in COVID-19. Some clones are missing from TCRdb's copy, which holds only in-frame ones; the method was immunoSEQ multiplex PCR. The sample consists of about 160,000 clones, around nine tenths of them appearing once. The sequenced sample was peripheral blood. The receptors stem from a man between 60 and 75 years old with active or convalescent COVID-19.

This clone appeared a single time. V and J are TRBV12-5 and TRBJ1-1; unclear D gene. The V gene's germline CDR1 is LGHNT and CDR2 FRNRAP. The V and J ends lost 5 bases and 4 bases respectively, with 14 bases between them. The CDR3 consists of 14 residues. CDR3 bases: TGTGCTAGTGGTCCGGAGGGCTGGGGCACTGAAGCTTTCTTT. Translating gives CASGPEGWGTEAFF. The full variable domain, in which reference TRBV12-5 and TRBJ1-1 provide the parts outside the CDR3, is DARVTQTPRHKVTEMGQEVTMRCQPILGHNTVFWYRQTMMQGLELLAYFRNRAPLDDSGMPKDRFSAEMPDATLATLKIQPSEPRDSAVYFCASGPEGWGTEAFFGQGTRLTVV.

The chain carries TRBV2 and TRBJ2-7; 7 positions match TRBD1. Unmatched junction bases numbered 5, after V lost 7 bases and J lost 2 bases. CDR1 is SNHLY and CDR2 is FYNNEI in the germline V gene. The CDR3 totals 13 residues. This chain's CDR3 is CASNRGAPYEQYF. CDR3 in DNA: TGTGCCAGCAACAGGGGCGCGCCCTACGAGCAGTACTTC.

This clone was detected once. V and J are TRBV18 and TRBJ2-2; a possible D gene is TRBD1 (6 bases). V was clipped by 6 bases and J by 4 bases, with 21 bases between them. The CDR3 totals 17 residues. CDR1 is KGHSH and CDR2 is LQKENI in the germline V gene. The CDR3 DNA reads TGTGCCAGCTCGTACAGCCTACAGGGCCGGGGCACCGGGGAGCTGTTTTTT. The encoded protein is CASSYSLQGRGTGELFF. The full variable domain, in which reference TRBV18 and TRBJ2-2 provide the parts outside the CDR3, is NAGVMQNPRHLVRRRGQEARLRCSPMKGHSHVYWYRQLPEEGLKFMVYLQKENIIDESGMPKERFSAEFPKEGPSILRIQQVVRGDSAAYFCASSYSLQGRGTGELFFGEGSRLTVL.